This T cell receptor (beta chain) was identified in a study of vaccination and CD4 T cells after COVID-19. CDR3 length equals 15 residues. J lost 5 bases, V lost 10 bases, and 8 bases had no gene match. The germline V gene has CDR1 SGHNT and CDR2 YENEEA. An Oncomine TCR Beta short-read assay was used to sequence the DNA from cultured CD4+ T cells. One entry per CDR3 protein results from TCRdb running MiXCR on the PCR reads. The profile shows about 15,000 distinct CDR3 sequences, about 60% of them singletons. In the case of this clonotype: What it binds is unknown.

As to treatment: approximately nine-day PBMC culture with coronavirus spike peptide pools or control peptides (ViraFEST assay). This chain uses TRBV11-3 with TRBJ2-1; the match to TRBD2 covers 13 bases. This TCR came from a human donor who had recovered from COVID-19. Sequencing was done on a sample of CD4+ T cells from blood, cultured in vitro. CDR3 loop: CAITSGRGVDNEQFF. The CDR3 bases are TGTGCCATAACTAGCGGGAGGGGTGTGGACAATGAGCAGTTCTTC.